This T cell receptor beta chain comes out of a study of tumor-infiltrating lymphocytes in localized non-small cell lung cancer. Study-wide context: Each patient gave resected tumor and non-adjacent uninvolved lung tissue.

As concerns this clone: Antigen: not known.

Measured with immunoSEQ multiplex PCR; TCRdb has only the in-frame clones, and not every one. The sample lists under 20,000 clones, roughly 70% seen once, with about 9.3% in the top ten. Study observations and caveats: IM1 and IM2 tumors showed no difference in T-cell fraction. Tumor T-cell fraction was not associated with recurrence-free survival. Compared with uninvolved lung, tumors showed higher T cell infiltration by TCRbeta sequencing.

This receptor was identified in a human donor with non-small cell lung cancer. Sequencing input: lung tumor tissue.

The CDR3 coding sequence is TGTGCCAGCAGCTCCCCGGGACAGATCGAGCAGTACTTC. Translated, it gives CASSSPGQIEQYF. The V and J genes are TRBV5-4 and TRBJ2-7; 7 positions agree with TRBD1. The CDR3 runs 13 residues. The V gene's germline CDR1 is SGHNT and CDR2 YYREEE (reference sequence). V gave up 3 bases and J gave up 6 bases; unmatched junction bases: 6.